A single sample gave rise to the 31 T cell receptor beta chains below, sequenced in a study of cytomegalovirus exposure and HLA in healthy donors. Primers: 60 Vbeta forward and 13 Jbeta reverse. The method was immunoSEQ multiplex PCR; TCRdb's version includes in-frame clones alone and lacks a portion of them. This sample has about 140,000 clones, with roughly four fifths found just once. The sample consisted of PBMCs. The receptors derive from a woman in her forties or fifties in good health and CMV-seronegative.

This clone has just one count. This chain joins TRBV6-6 and TRBJ1-1, with D tentatively TRBD1 (6 bases). Germline CDR1 and CDR2: MNHNY and SVGAGI (reference sequence). The CDR3 totals 14 residues. Trimming pared 4 bases from V and 4 bases from J, leaving 13 bases between. CDR3 sequence (DNA): TGTGCCAGCAGTTCCCAGGGGCAAGGCACTGAAGCTTTCTTT. Protein product: CASSSQGQGTEAFF.

Only one count was recorded for this clone. This chain joins TRBV18 and TRBJ2-5, with TRBD1 as a possible D gene (6 bases). Trimming pared 3 bases from V and 4 bases from J, leaving 12 bases between. The CDR3 consists of 14 residues. Looked up from germline, CDR1 is KGHSH and CDR2 is LQKENI. The CDR3 spells CASSPGRGGETQYF. The CDR3 DNA sequence: TGTGCCAGCTCACCGGGCAGGGGCGGAGAGACCCAGTACTTC.

The chain links TRBV19 to TRBJ1-1; D is unclear. Germline lookup yields CDR1 LNHDA and CDR2 SQIVND (reference sequence). The CDR3 has 14 amino acids. Trimming removed 4 bases at V and 7 bases at J, with 16 bases between. Here the CDR3 reads CASSTIVGGYEAFF. The CDR3 region has the DNA TGTGCCAGTAGTACCATCGTCGGAGGGTATGAAGCTTTCTTT.

This clone was recorded once. The chain combines TRBV7-9 with TRBJ2-3; 7 bases are a match to TRBD1. The CDR3 is made up of 16 amino acids. Germline CDR1 and CDR2: SEHNR and FQNEAQ (reference sequence). With V trimmed by 2 bases and J by 2 bases, 7 bases remained unmatched. This CDR3 is CASSLLQGVITDTQYF. The CDR3 nucleotides are TGTGCCAGCAGCTTATTGCAGGGGGTTATCACAGATACGCAGTATTTT.

The gene calls are TRBV6-5 and TRBJ1-2; D uncertain. The V end lost 5 bases, the J end lost 2 bases, and 12 bases lay between the germline ends. The CDR3 has 14 amino acids. Germline-derived CDR1 and CDR2 are MNHEY and SVGAGI. CDR3 bases: TGTGCCAGCAGTCCAGAAGTTTTCAACTATGGCTACACCTTC. It specifies CASSPEVFNYGYTF.

The CDR3 here is CASRGTGENGEQYF. The CDR3 DNA reads as TGTGCCAGCAGAGGGACAGGAGAGAACGGAGAGCAGTACTTC. This chain links TRBV28 with TRBJ2-5, with 8 nucleotides matching TRBD1. V trimming: 6 bases; J trimming: 11 bases; junction bases outside the gene matches: 14. The germline CDR1 and CDR2 sequences are MDHEN and SYDVKM. The CDR3 covers 14 residues.

The gene calls are TRBV10-3 and TRBJ1-1; tentatively, D is TRBD1 (5 bases). Germline CDR1 is ENHRY and CDR2 is SYGVKD. The CDR3 consists of 13 residues. Between the trimmed V and J ends, which lost 6 bases and 5 bases, there was a span of 13 bases. The CDR3 DNA is TGTGCCATCAGCCCTCAGGGCTATACTGAAGCTTTCTTT. It specifies CAISPQGYTEAFF.

This clone occurred once. One junction end does not reproduce the germline sequence, and a read error may be involved. V gene TRBV7-7 combines with J gene TRBJ2-7; 8 bases line up with TRBD1. Germline V gene data show CDR1 as SSHAT and CDR2 as FNYEAQ (reference sequence). CDR3 length: 14 residues. The CDR3 sequence is CASSPDRGVHEQYF. DNA of the CDR3: TGTGCTAGCAGCCCCGACAGGGGAGTCCACGAGCAGTACTTC.

The chain employs TRBV7-3 and TRBJ2-2; D not certain. Trimming took 5 bases from V and 1 from J, leaving 11 bases between them. In germline, CDR1 is SGHTA, CDR2 FQGTGA. The CDR3 length is 15 residues. The CDR3 spells CASSPRGWNTGELFF. The CDR3 nucleotides read TGTGCCAGCAGCCCCCGTGGCTGGAACACCGGGGAGCTGTTTTTT.

On this clone: A junction end diverges from the germline sequence, so it may reflect a read error. This chain uses TRBV28 with TRBJ1-6; D is unresolved. The CDR3 spans 15 residues. Germline V lookup: CDR1 MDHEN, CDR2 SYDVKM. The CDR3 protein is CASRLSGNTGRALHF. Written as DNA, the CDR3 is TGTGCCAGCAGGTTATCGGGGAACACGGGTCGGGCCCTCCACTTT.

This clone appeared a single time. CDR3 bases: TGTGCCAGCAGCTGGGGACAGGGGAACACAGATACGCAGTATTTT. It specifies CASSWGQGNTDTQYF. V usage is TRBV11-2 and J usage is TRBJ2-3, with 10 bases that match TRBD1. Germline V lookup: CDR1 SGHAT, CDR2 FQNNGV. The CDR3 covers 15 residues. The junction had 3 bases not matched to a gene; V was cut back by 4 bases and J by 2 bases.

The chain joins TRBV18 to TRBJ2-7; 7 bases align to TRBD2. This CDR3 has 16 residues. V shed 3 bases, J shed 5 bases, and the junction held 13 bases outside the gene matches. Germline V gives CDR1 KGHSH, CDR2 LQKENI. CDR3 sequence (DNA): TGTGCCAGCTCACCGAGCGGGGACCTTTCAGTCGACGAGCAGTACTTC. Translated, it gives CASSPSGDLSVDEQYF.

About this clone: Within the sample, other DNA sequences also encode this same CDR3. This chain joins TRBV18 and TRBJ1-4; tentatively, D is TRBD1 (6 bases). Germline V gene lookup returns CDR1 KGHSH and CDR2 LQKENI. The CDR3 extends over 15 amino acids. V lost 1 base and J 0 bases, leaving 6 bases between the germline ends. The CDR3 nucleotides are TGTGCCAGCTCACCACAGGGGGCAACTAATGAAAAACTGTTTTTT. It codes for CASSPQGATNEKLFF.

The genes are TRBV7-8 and TRBJ1-3; 8 bases are a match to TRBD1. V dropped 4 bases and J dropped 4; count of bases not matched to a gene: 6. The length of the CDR3 is 15 residues. Germline V lookup: CDR1 SGHVS, CDR2 FQNEAQ. CDR3 coding DNA: TGTGCCAGCAGCTCGCCGGGACAGGAGGGAAACACCATATATTTT. This sequence encodes CASSSPGQEGNTIYF.

The chain joins TRBV19 to TRBJ1-1; D is ambiguous. Germline V gene lookup returns CDR1 LNHDA and CDR2 SQIVND (reference sequence). V was shortened by 1 base and J by 6 bases, with 12 bases between the two germline ends. This CDR3 has 14 residues. The CDR3 protein is CASSIVEGYSEAFF. The CDR3 nucleotides are TGTGCCAGTAGTATAGTAGAGGGATACTCTGAAGCTTTCTTT. Looking up the rest from reference TRBV19 and TRBJ1-1 gives the full variable domain: DGGITQSPKYLFRKEGQNVTLSCEQNLNHDAMYWYRQDPGQGLRLIYYSQIVNDFQKGDIAEGYSVSREKKESFPLTVTSAQKNPTAFYLCASSIVEGYSEAFFGQGTRLTVV.

The chain links TRBV27 to TRBJ1-3; D unclear. Trimming left V 7 bases short and J 3 bases short, with 10 bases between. Germline V gives CDR1 MNHEY, CDR2 SMNVEV (reference sequence). This CDR3 has 13 amino acids. In DNA form, the CDR3 reads TGTGCCAGCACCTCGAGTCGTGGAAACACCATATATTTT. It encodes CASTSSRGNTIYF.

The V call is TRBV5-1, the J call TRBJ1-1; weak D call: TRBD1 (6 bases). The CDR3 length is 15 residues. From germline, CDR1 is SGHRS and CDR2 YFSETQ. V was shortened by 0 bases and J by 0 bases, with 9 bases between the two germline ends. As DNA, the CDR3 is TGCGCCAGCAGCTTGGCAGGGGTACTGAACACTGAAGCTTTCTTT. It translates to CASSLAGVLNTEAFF.

The chain combines TRBV7-8 with TRBJ1-5; D is unclear. This CDR3 is 17 amino acids long. The V gene lost 5 bases and the J gene lost 0 bases, with 17 bases spanning the gap. CDR1 is SGHVS and CDR2 is FQNEAQ in the germline V gene. CDR3 in DNA: TGTGCCAGCAGCCCAATATCCAGCGGAGTTAGCAATCAGCCCCAGCATTTT. The encoded protein is CASSPISSGVSNQPQHF. The full variable domain, rest sourced from reference TRBV7-8 and TRBJ1-5, is GAGVSQSPRYKVAKRGQDVALRCDPISGHVSLFWYQQALGQGPEFLTYFQNEAQLDKSGLPSDRFFAERPEGSVSTLKIQRTQQEDSAVYLCASSPISSGVSNQPQHFGDGTRLSIL.

The chain combines TRBV29-1 with TRBJ2-1; 10 bases agree with TRBD2. The CDR3 is 14 residues long. Per the germline V gene, CDR1 is SQVTM and CDR2 is ANQGSEA. The V segment lost 3 bases and the J segment 9 bases; nucleotides outside the gene matches: 8. The CDR3 is CSVDVSGGPGEQFF. As DNA, the CDR3 is TGCAGCGTTGATGTTAGCGGGGGGCCGGGTGAGCAGTTCTTC.

V gene TRBV7-9 combines with J gene TRBJ2-1; 13 bases are shared with TRBD2. CDR1 SEHNR and CDR2 FQNEAQ come from the germline V gene (reference sequence). The V and J ends lost 0 bases and 10 bases, in that order; junction bases with no gene match: 3. This CDR3 contains 15 residues. The CDR3 is CASSLAGTSGTEQFF. DNA for the CDR3: TGTGCCAGCAGCTTAGCCGGGACTAGCGGGACAGAGCAGTTCTTC.

This clone came up once. The CDR3 DNA is TGCAGCGTTGAAGCGCGGGGGGAGGTTGAAAAACTGTTTTTT. Translation: CSVEARGEVEKLFF. The chain carries TRBV29-1 and TRBJ1-4; weak D call: TRBD1 (5 bases). This CDR3 region has 14 residues. V was trimmed by 1 base and J by 7 bases, leaving 13 bases between them. Germline CDR1 and CDR2: SQVTM and ANQGSEA.

The chain has TRBV7-2 and TRBJ2-5; 8 bases agree with TRBD1. CDR1 and CDR2 from the germline V gene are SGHTA and FQGNSA. The J segment lost 5 bases and the V segment lost 5 bases, leaving 4 bases of the junction unmatched. The CDR3 length is 13 residues. CDR3 nucleotide sequence: TGTGCCAGCAGCCGACAGGGGAGTGAGACCCAGTACTTC. This translates into CASSRQGSETQYF.

V is TRBV11-2 and J is TRBJ2-1; 7 bases are a match to TRBD2. V was clipped by 5 bases and J by 10 bases; unmatched bases: 14. CDR1 is SGHAT and CDR2 is FQNNGV in the germline V gene. The CDR3 consists of 15 residues. CDR3 bases: TGTGCCAGCAGCACCACCGGGACTACCTATGAAGAGCAGTTCTTC. This translates into CASSTTGTTYEEQFF. Filled out from reference TRBV11-2 and TRBJ2-1, the complete variable domain reads EAGVAQSPRYKIIEKRQSVAFWCNPISGHATLYWYQQILGQGPKLLIQFQNNGVVDDSQLPKDRFSAERLKGVDSTLKIQPAKLEDSAVYLCASSTTGTTYEEQFFGPGTRLTVL.

In its sample, this clone was seen many times. The V call is TRBV4-3, the J call TRBJ1-6; D remains unclear. Germline V gene data show CDR1 as LGHNA and CDR2 as YSLEER. Trimming took 0 bases from V and 7 from J, leaving 13 bases between them. This CDR3 has 16 residues. This CDR3 reads CASSQEGGLVNSPLHF. Here the CDR3 DNA reads TGCGCCAGCAGCCAAGAAGGAGGGCTCGTAAATTCACCCCTCCACTTT.

The chain carries TRBV9 and TRBJ1-2; D is perhaps TRBD1 (5 bases). Germline V gene lookup returns CDR1 SGDLS and CDR2 YYNGEE. This CDR3 is 11 amino acids long. V dropped 3 bases and J dropped 11 bases, with 11 bases sitting between them. The CDR3 coding sequence is TGTGCCAGCAGCGAGGGGAATTGGTACACCTTC. This encodes CASSEGNWYTF.

The V gene is TRBV2, the J gene TRBJ2-2, with D unresolved. This CDR3 contains 14 residues. The V end was cut by 6 bases, the J end by 4 bases, with 12 bases between. Germline-derived CDR1 and CDR2 are SNHLY and FYNNEI. CDR3 sequence: CASSVASRTGELFF. CDR3 sequence (DNA): TGTGCCAGCAGCGTAGCCTCTCGCACCGGGGAGCTGTTTTTT.

The rearrangement joins TRBV9 to TRBJ1-1; D is ambiguous. Germline V gene data show CDR1 as SGDLS and CDR2 as YYNGEE. Trimming stripped 0 bases from V and 6 bases from J, with 15 bases between. The length of the CDR3 is 15 residues. The CDR3 region is CASSVDSGLTAEAFF. DNA of the CDR3: TGTGCCAGCAGCGTAGATTCAGGTTTAACGGCTGAAGCTTTCTTT.

The genes are TRBV2 and TRBJ1-3; D gene unclear. Looked up from germline, CDR1 is SNHLY and CDR2 is FYNNEI. The ends were cut back, 4 bases at V and 8 bases at J, with 6 bases in the middle. The CDR3 spans 11 residues. The CDR3 coding sequence is TGTGCCAGCAGTGTGAGCGACACCATATATTTT. It is translated as CASSVSDTIYF.

The rearrangement links TRBV6-1 to TRBJ1-2, with 12 bases lining up with TRBD1. Germline values: CDR1 MNHNS, CDR2 SASEGT. This CDR3 comprises 17 residues. The ends lost 4 bases at V and 5 bases at J; junction bases unmatched: 11. The CDR3 region has the DNA TGTGCCAGCAGTGCCCGGGGACAGGGGGCTTTGGGGTATGGCTACACCTTC. This codes for CASSARGQGALGYGYTF.

The CDR3 spells CATSRDPSIYEQYF. In nucleotides, the CDR3 is TGTGCCACCAGCAGAGATCCCAGTATCTACGAGCAGTACTTC. V is TRBV15 and J is TRBJ2-7; D is unclear. With 0 bases removed from V and 3 bases from J, the gap between germline ends came to 9 bases. Germline V gene lookup returns CDR1 LNHNV and CDR2 YYDKDF (reference sequence). CDR3 length: 14 residues.

The J gene is TRBJ1-2, the V gene TRBV4-3; D possibly corresponds to TRBD1 (6 bases). The CDR3 totals 18 residues. CDR1 LGHNA and CDR2 YSLEER come from the germline V gene. Trimming removed 1 base at V and 3 bases at J, with 21 bases between. The CDR3 region has the DNA TGCGCCAGCAGCCAAGTTGTCCCGGGAGGAGAGGGGGACTATGGCTACACCTTC. Its protein is CASSQVVPGGEGDYGYTF.